Presented here are 10 T cell receptor beta chains from one specimen sequenced in a study of patients and donors after allogeneic stem cell transplantation. One entry per CDR3 protein, called by TCRdb with MiXCR from the RT-PCR reads. The repertoire holds 920,000 or so distinct CDR3 sequences, with 18% as singletons. The sequenced sample consisted of blood, either unsorted or a sorted T cell fraction (not recorded which). The receptors derive from a human donor who was either an allogeneic HSCT recipient or a stem cell or donor lymphocyte infusion donor (not recorded which). It is not recorded whose cells these are; they may come from a transplant donor.

V is TRBV20-1 and J is TRBJ2-3; D not certain. The V gene lost 4 bases and the J gene lost 5 bases, with 16 bases spanning the gap. CDR3 length: 14 amino acids. Germline V gene lookup returns CDR1 DFQATT and CDR2 SNEGSKA (reference sequence). The CDR3 loop is CSATDRSFLDTQYF. In DNA, the CDR3 is TGCAGTGCTACGGACCGGTCATTTTTAGATACGCAGTATTTT.

The chain joins TRBV20-1 to TRBJ2-1, with D unresolved. Trimming pared 5 bases from V and 10 bases from J, leaving 15 bases between. This CDR3 region has 12 residues. The germline V gene has CDR1 DFQATT and CDR2 SNEGSKA (reference sequence). The CDR3 DNA follows: TGCAGTGCTTCCCACCGGATTGGAGAGCAGTTCTTC. Amino acids: CSASHRIGEQFF.

The chain recombines TRBV20-1 with TRBJ2-5, with D uncertain. The CDR3 is made up of 10 amino acids. V lost 5 bases, J lost 3 bases, and 4 bases lay in between. Germline V gene data show CDR1 as DFQATT and CDR2 as SNEGSKA (reference sequence). The CDR3 bases are TGCAGTGCTGTCAAAGAGACCCAGTACTTC. This codes for CSAVKETQYF.

There are a few counts of this clonotype. J is TRBJ2-1 and V is TRBV11-1; 12 bases are a match to TRBD2. The CDR3 is made up of 19 amino acids. J was trimmed by 6 bases and V by 3 bases; bases with no gene match: 15. Germline V gives CDR1 SGHAT, CDR2 FQDESV (reference sequence). The CDR3 loop reads CASSFSPLAGGRIANEQFF. The CDR3 coding sequence is TGTGCCAGCAGCTTTTCTCCACTAGCGGGAGGAAGAATTGCCAATGAGCAGTTCTTC. Supplemented by reference TRBV11-1 and TRBJ2-1, the full variable domain reads EAEVAQSPRYKITEKSQAVAFWCDPISGHATLYWYRQILGQGPELLVQFQDESVVDDSQLPKDRFSAERLKGVDSTLKIQPAELGDSAMYLCASSFSPLAGGRIANEQFFGPGTRLTVL.

The chain has TRBV30 and TRBJ2-3; TRBD2 is a possible D gene (6 bases). The CDR3 spans 13 residues. The V gene lost 7 bases and the J gene lost 1 base, with 12 bases spanning the gap. Germline V gene data show CDR1 as GTSNPN and CDR2 as SVGIG (reference sequence). In DNA form, the CDR3 reads TGTGCCTTTGACCCGGGGGGCACAGATACGCAGTATTTT. Amino acids: CAFDPGGTDTQYF.

The chain couples TRBV15 to TRBJ1-5; D possibly corresponds to TRBD1 (5 bases). Germline lookup yields CDR1 LNHNV and CDR2 YYDKDF (reference sequence). V was pared by 0 bases and J by 6 bases, with 9 bases between. The CDR3 contains 14 residues. Written as DNA, the CDR3 is TGTGCCACCAGCAGAGATGGGGGGTTTCAGCCCCAGCATTTT. This sequence encodes CATSRDGGFQPQHF.

This clonotype was counted a few times. The chain joins TRBV9 to TRBJ1-2; 12 bases align to TRBD1. The CDR3 sequence is 16 residues long. V dropped 5 bases and J dropped 7; count of bases not matched to a gene: 12. In germline, CDR1 is SGDLS, CDR2 YYNGEE. CDR3 residues: CASREVPGQGAGGYTF. In DNA, the CDR3 is TGTGCCAGCAGAGAAGTGCCGGGACAGGGGGCAGGTGGCTACACCTTC.

This clonotype was seen a handful of times. J is TRBJ1-2 and V is TRBV2; D might be TRBD1 (6 bases). Germline CDR1 reads SNHLY; CDR2 reads FYNNEI. This CDR3 region has 13 residues. V dropped 3 bases and J dropped 4 bases, with 9 bases sitting between them. The CDR3 protein is CASSDQGSYGYTF. In nucleotides, the CDR3 is TGTGCCAGCAGTGATCAGGGGTCCTATGGCTACACCTTC.

V gene TRBV6-2 or TRBV6-3 combines with J gene TRBJ2-1; D call uncertain. Trimming shortened V by 8 bases and J by 4 bases, and 12 bases separated the two germline ends. CDR3 length: 13 amino acids. Germline CDR1 MNHEY, CDR2 SVGEGT. CDR3 DNA: TGTGCCAGCGGGAACGGGCCGTACAATGAGCAGTTCTTC. Its translation: CASGNGPYNEQFF.

The table lists this clonotype with a few counts. The chain joins TRBV10-2 to TRBJ2-7, with 9 bases aligning to TRBD2. This CDR3 contains 16 residues. The germline V gene encodes CDR1 WSHSY and CDR2 SAAADI. V lost 2 bases and J lost 0; bases outside the gene matches: 5. The CDR3 coding sequence is TGCGCCAGCAGTGAGAGTAGCGGGAGTTACTCCTACGAGCAGTACTTC. It codes for CASSESSGSYSYEQYF.